These 8 T cell receptor beta chains were sequenced from one sample in a study of CD8+CD57+ T cells in acquired aplastic anemia (dated by TCRdb to the late 2010s). Expansion of CD8+CD57+ cells had been shown by flow cytometry in the patients chosen for sequencing. Sequenced using an Illumina HiSeq 2000. Genomic DNA was used as template for profiling of TCR beta VDJ combinations and CDR3 sequences. In-frame beta chains were kept once TCRdb had trimmed the public reads at Q25 with fastp and called clones with MiXCR. Rows matching on CDR3 protein sequence are summarized as one entry with the most common DNA and genes. The sample includes some 200,000 distinct CDR3 sequences, with about half observed a single time. The ten largest clones capture approximately 20% of the sample. The sequenced sample was sorted CD4+, CD8+, or CD8+CD57+ T cells (not recorded which) from PBMCs. All receptors come from a human donor with aplastic anemia.

Of note for this clonotype: At one end the junction does not follow the germline gene, possibly because of a read error. The chain combines TRBV20-1 with TRBJ2-3; 16 positions agree with TRBD2. Germline V gene sequence: CDR1 DFQATT, CDR2 SNEGSKA (reference sequence). The CDR3 has 17 amino acids. The DNA for the CDR3 is TGCAGTGCTAGGGAGGGGACTAGCGGGGGGGCGGCAGATATGCAGTATTTT. Translation gives CSAREGTSGGAADMQYF.

V is TRBV29-1 and J is TRBJ2-7; possibly TRBD1 for D (6 bases). The CDR3 is made up of 13 amino acids. V was trimmed by 7 bases and J by 0 bases, leaving 13 bases between them. The germline V gene has CDR1 SQVTM and CDR2 ANQGSEA. CDR3 in amino acids: CSALPDSSYEQYF. CDR3 DNA: TGCAGCGCGCTCCCGGACAGCTCCTACGAGCAGTACTTC.

V usage is TRBV7-9 and J usage is TRBJ2-6; possibly TRBD1 for D (6 bases). CDR3 length: 13 amino acids. V was trimmed by 10 bases and J by 2 bases, leaving 9 bases between them. CDR1 is SEHNR, CDR2 FQNEAQ, per germline (reference sequence). The CDR3 DNA reads as TGTGCCACCAGGGGTCCTGGGGCCAACGTCCTGACTTTC. It translates to CATRGPGANVLTF.

On this clonotype itself: A much larger clone lies one base from this, so it may be a read error. V and J are TRBV5-5 and TRBJ2-2; 7 nucleotides agree with TRBD1. V gave up 0 bases and J gave up 2 bases; unmatched junction bases: 4. The V gene's germline CDR1 is SGHKS and CDR2 YYEKEE (reference sequence). This CDR3 spans 16 amino acids. The CDR3 protein is CASSLGDRANTGELFF. The CDR3 coding sequence is TGTGCCAGCAGCTTGGGTGACAGGGCCAACACCGGGGAGCTGTTTTTT.

This clonotype was counted many times. The chain links TRBV12-3 or TRBV12-4 to TRBJ2-7; D possibly corresponds to TRBD2 (5 bases). With 4 bases removed from V and 4 bases from J, the gap between germline ends came to 8 bases. The CDR3 has 12 amino acids. This CDR3 reads CASSSERYEQYF. DNA of the CDR3: TGTGCCAGCAGTTCCGAGCGGTACGAGCAGTACTTC.

This clonotype was found many times. The chain carries TRBV6-1 and TRBJ2-7, with D perhaps TRBD1 (6 bases). Germline V gene lookup returns CDR1 MNHNS and CDR2 SASEGT. Deletions cut 7 bases from V and 3 bases from J, with 22 bases between. The CDR3 consists of 16 residues. CDR3 region: CASKSPPTGPNYEQYF. CDR3 bases: TGTGCCAGCAAGTCACCCCCTACAGGGCCTAACTACGAGCAGTACTTC.

The chain uses TRBV19 and TRBJ2-5; maybe TRBD2 (6 bases). V lost 3 bases, J lost 4 bases, and 9 bases lay in between. The CDR3 totals 13 residues. CDR1 and CDR2 (germline): LNHDA, SQIVND (reference sequence). CDR3 nucleotides: TGTGCCAGTAGTATTATGGGGGGAGAGACCCAGTACTTC. Translating it yields CASSIMGGETQYF.

The V gene is TRBV28, the J gene TRBJ1-4, with unresolved D. Per the germline V gene, CDR1 is MDHEN and CDR2 is SYDVKM. The V and J ends lost 8 bases and 0 bases respectively, with 10 bases between them. The CDR3 runs 14 residues. In nucleotides, the CDR3 is TGTGCCAGCGCCGACGGATCAACTAATGAAAAACTGTTTTTT. Translating it yields CASADGSTNEKLFF.